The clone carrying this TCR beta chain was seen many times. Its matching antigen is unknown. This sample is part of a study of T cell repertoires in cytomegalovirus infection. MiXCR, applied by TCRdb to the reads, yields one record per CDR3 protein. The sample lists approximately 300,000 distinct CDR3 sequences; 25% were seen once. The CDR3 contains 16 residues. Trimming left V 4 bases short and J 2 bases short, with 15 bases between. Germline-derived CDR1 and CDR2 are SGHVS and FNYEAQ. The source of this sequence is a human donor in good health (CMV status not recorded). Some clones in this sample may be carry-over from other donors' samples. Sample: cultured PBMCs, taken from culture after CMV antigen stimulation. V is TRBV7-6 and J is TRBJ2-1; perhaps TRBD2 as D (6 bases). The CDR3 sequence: CASSSRWRGPYNEQFF. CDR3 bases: TGTGCCAGCAGCTCAAGGTGGAGGGGCCCCTACAATGAGCAGTTCTTC. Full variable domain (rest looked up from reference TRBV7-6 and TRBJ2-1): GAGVSQSPRYKVTKRGQDVALRCDPISGHVSLYWYRQALGQGPEFLTYFNYEAQQDKSGLPNDRFSAERPEGSISTLTIQRTEQRDSAMYRCASSSRWRGPYNEQFFGPGTRLTVL.